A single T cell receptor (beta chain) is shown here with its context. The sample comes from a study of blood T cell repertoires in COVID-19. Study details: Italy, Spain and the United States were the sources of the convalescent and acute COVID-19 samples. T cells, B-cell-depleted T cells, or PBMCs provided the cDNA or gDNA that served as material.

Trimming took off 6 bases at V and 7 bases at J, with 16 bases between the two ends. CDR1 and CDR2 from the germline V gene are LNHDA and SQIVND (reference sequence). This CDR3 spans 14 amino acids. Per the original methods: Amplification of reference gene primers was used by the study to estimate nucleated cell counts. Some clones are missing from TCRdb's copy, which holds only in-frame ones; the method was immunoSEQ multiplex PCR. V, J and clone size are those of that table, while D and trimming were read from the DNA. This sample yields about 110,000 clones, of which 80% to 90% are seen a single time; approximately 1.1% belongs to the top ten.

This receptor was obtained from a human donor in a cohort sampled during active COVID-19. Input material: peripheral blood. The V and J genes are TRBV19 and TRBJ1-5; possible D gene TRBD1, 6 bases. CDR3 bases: TGTGCCAGTAGGCCACAACAGGGAGAACAGCCCCAGCATTTT. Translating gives CASRPQQGEQPQHF.